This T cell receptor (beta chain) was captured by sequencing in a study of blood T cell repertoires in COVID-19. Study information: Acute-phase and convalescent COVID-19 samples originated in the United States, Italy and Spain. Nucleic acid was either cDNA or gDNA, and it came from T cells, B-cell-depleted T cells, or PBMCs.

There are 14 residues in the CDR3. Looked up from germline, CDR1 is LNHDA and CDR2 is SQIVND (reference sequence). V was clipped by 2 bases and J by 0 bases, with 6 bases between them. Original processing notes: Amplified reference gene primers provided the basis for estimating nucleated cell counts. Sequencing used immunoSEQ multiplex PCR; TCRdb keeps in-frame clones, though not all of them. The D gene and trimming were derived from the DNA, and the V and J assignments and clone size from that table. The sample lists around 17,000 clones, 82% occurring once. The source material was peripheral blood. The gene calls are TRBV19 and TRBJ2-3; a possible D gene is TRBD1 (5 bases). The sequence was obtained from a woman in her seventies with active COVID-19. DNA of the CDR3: TGTGCCAGTAGTATACAGGGAAGCACAGATACGCAGTATTTT. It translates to CASSIQGSTDTQYF.